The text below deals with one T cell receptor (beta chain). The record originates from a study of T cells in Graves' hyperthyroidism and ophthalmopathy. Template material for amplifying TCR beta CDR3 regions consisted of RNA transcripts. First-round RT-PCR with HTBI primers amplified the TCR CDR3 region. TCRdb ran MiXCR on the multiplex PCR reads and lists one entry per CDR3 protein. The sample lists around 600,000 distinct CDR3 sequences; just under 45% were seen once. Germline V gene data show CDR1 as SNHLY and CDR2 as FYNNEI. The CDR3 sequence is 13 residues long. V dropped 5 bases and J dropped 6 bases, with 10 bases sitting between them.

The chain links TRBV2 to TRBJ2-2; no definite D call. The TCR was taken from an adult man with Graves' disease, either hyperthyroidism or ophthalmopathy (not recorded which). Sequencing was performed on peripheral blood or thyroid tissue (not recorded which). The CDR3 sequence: CASSYFRAGELFF. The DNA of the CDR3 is TGTGCCAGCAGTTACTTCCGGGCCGGGGAGCTGTTTTTT. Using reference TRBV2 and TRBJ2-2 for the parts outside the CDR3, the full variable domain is EPEVTQTPSHQVTQMGQEVILRCVPISNHLYFYWYRQILGQKVEFLVSFYNNEISEKSEIFDDQFSVERPDGSNFTLKIRSTKLEDSAMYFCASSYFRAGELFFGEGSRLTVL.